A single sample is the source of the 16 T cell receptor beta chains below, sequenced in a study of T-cell reconstitution after alpha-beta-depleted transplantation in children. Preparing the TCRbeta library involved the use of unique molecular identifiers. Using its own MiXCR run on the PCR reads, TCRdb lists one record per CDR3 protein. The data hold 480,000 or so distinct CDR3 sequences, with roughly a tenth observed a single time. Specimen: PBMCs, collected before TCRalphabeta/CD19-depleted stem cell transplant. The receptors were sampled from a child aged 2-15 years with inherited bone marrow failure, due to receive a stem cell transplant.

Details on this clonotype: One base away lies a much larger clone, so this may be a sequencing read error. This rearrangement joins TRBV19 to TRBJ2-1; D not resolved. Germline V gives CDR1 LNHDA, CDR2 SQIVND (reference sequence). CDR3 length equals 14 residues. The DNA of the CDR3 is TGTTCCAGTAGTATTCTCAGCCCCTACAATGAGCAGTTCTTC. Its translation: CSSSILSPYNEQFF.

This clonotype has a count of ten or more. The chain uses TRBV13 and TRBJ1-6, with 9 bases aligning to TRBD1. The V gene end was trimmed by 5 bases and the J gene end by 10 bases; junction bases not matched to a gene: 12. The CDR3 loop spans 16 amino acids. From germline, CDR1 is PRHDT and CDR2 FYEKMQ (reference sequence). CDR3 DNA sequence: TGTGCCAGCAGCCCGGCGGGACAGGGACGGGAATCACCCCTCCACTTT. As protein: CASSPAGQGRESPLHF.

This clonotype came up a few times. The chain joins TRBV4-1 to TRBJ2-1; 8 nucleotides line up with TRBD2. The junction had 8 bases not matched to a gene; V was cut back by 4 bases and J by 3 bases. This CDR3 is 16 amino acids long. Per germline, CDR1 MGHRA and CDR2 YSYEKL. CDR3 sequence reads: CASSPLILAGYNEQFF. In nucleotides, the CDR3 is TGCGCCAGCAGCCCACTTATCCTAGCGGGCTACAATGAGCAGTTCTTC.

About this clonotype itself: Just one base apart from a much larger clone, this may be a read error. The rearrangement joins TRBV4-1 to TRBJ1-1; D not resolved. Germline V lookup: CDR1 MGHRA, CDR2 YSYEKL. This CDR3 spans 15 amino acids. V lost 2 bases and J 6 bases, leaving 16 bases between the germline ends. The CDR3 nucleotides are TGCGCCAGCAGCCAATCGATGAGGGCGAGGTCTGAAGCTTTCTTT. Its translation is CASSQSMRARSEAFF.

The chain is built from TRBV12-3 or TRBV12-4 and TRBJ2-2, with TRBD2 identical over 9 bases. This CDR3 contains 16 residues. Trimming took 2 bases from V and 4 from J; bases not matched to a gene: 5. The CDR3 spells CASSLLAGGGTGELFF. The CDR3 DNA reads TGTGCCAGCAGTTTACTGGCGGGGGGGGGCACCGGGGAGCTGTTTTTT.

CDR3 sequence reads: CASSIWAGVDNEQFF. DNA for the CDR3: TGTGCCAGTAGTATCTGGGCGGGAGTAGATAATGAGCAGTTCTTC. The chain is built from TRBV19 and TRBJ2-1; 7 positions match TRBD2. CDR3 length equals 15 residues. J was trimmed by 7 bases and V by 3 bases; bases with no gene match: 9. Germline values: CDR1 LNHDA, CDR2 SQIVND (reference sequence).

This clonotype appeared many times. V usage is TRBV20-1 and J usage is TRBJ2-7; TRBD1 matches at 8 bases. Per the germline V gene, CDR1 is DFQATT and CDR2 is SNEGSKA (reference sequence). The length of the CDR3 is 14 residues. With V trimmed by 4 bases and J by 6 bases, 11 bases remained unmatched. CDR3 region: CSAKGQAFGSEQYF. The CDR3 region has the DNA TGCAGTGCTAAGGGACAGGCCTTTGGGAGCGAGCAGTACTTC.

The V call is TRBV12-3 or TRBV12-4, the J call TRBJ2-1, with D perhaps TRBD1 or TRBD2 (6 bases each). V gave up 6 bases and J gave up 7 bases, with 19 bases separating them. The CDR3 loop spans 15 amino acids. The CDR3 here is CASSPFGGRSNEQFF. CDR3 coding DNA: TGTGCCAGCAGCCCCTTTGGGGGGCGGTCGAATGAGCAGTTCTTC.

V and J are TRBV29-1 and TRBJ1-1; no clear D gene. CDR3 length: 12 amino acids. The germline gives CDR1 SQVTM, CDR2 ANQGSEA. V was shortened by 3 bases and J by 0 bases, with 5 bases between the two germline ends. CDR3 sequence (DNA): TGCAGCGTTGAGATAATGAACACTGAAGCTTTCTTT. This encodes CSVEIMNTEAFF. The whole variable domain, remainder taken from reference TRBV29-1 and TRBJ1-1, is SAVISQKPSRDICQRGTSLTIQCQVDSQVTMMFWYRQQPGQSLTLIATANQGSEATYESGFVIDKFPISRPNLTFSTLTVSNMSPEDSSIYLCSVEIMNTEAFFGQGTRLTVV.

This clonotype was counted a single time. One end of the junction fails to match germline, which may point to a read error. V gene TRBV7-7 combines with J gene TRBJ2-2; 8 bases match TRBD1. The V gene's germline CDR1 is SSHAT and CDR2 FNYEAQ (reference sequence). This CDR3 has 13 amino acids. The CDR3 protein is CASSGQGPGELFF. CDR3 sequence (DNA): TGTGCTAGCAGCGGACAGGGTCCCGGGGAGCTGTTTTTT.

V usage is TRBV7-2 and J usage is TRBJ2-1, with D unclear. The CDR3 is made up of 15 amino acids. Germline V gene data show CDR1 as SGHTA and CDR2 as FQGNSA. V lost 5 bases and J 1 base, leaving 12 bases between the germline ends. CDR3 sequence reads: CASSPSQISYNEQFF. In DNA, the CDR3 is TGTGCCAGCAGCCCCAGTCAGATTTCCTACAATGAGCAGTTCTTC.

This clonotype has a count of ten or more. The rearrangement links TRBV29-1 to TRBJ2-1; D is possibly TRBD2 (6 bases). Germline CDR1 SQVTM, CDR2 ANQGSEA. V shed 4 bases and J shed 8 bases, with 9 bases lying between them. CDR3 length equals 11 residues. DNA for the CDR3: TGCAGCGTTGGGTGGGGGGATGAGCAGTTCTTC. Translation gives CSVGWGDEQFF.

V is TRBV9 and J is TRBJ2-7, with D possibly called TRBD1 or TRBD2 (5 bases each). Germline V gives CDR1 SGDLS, CDR2 YYNGEE. Deletions cut 0 bases from V and 3 bases from J, with 10 bases between. There are 14 residues in the CDR3. The DNA of the CDR3 is TGTGCCAGCAGCGTAGGAGGGGTGGACTACGAGCAGTACTTC. Its translation: CASSVGGVDYEQYF.

The chain has TRBV5-5 and TRBJ2-3, with D unresolved. Germline V lookup: CDR1 SGHKS, CDR2 YYEKEE (reference sequence). The CDR3 length is 14 residues. Trimming pared 3 bases from V and 4 bases from J, leaving 12 bases between. CDR3 in amino acids: CASSYGPVSDTQYF. CDR3 sequence (DNA): TGTGCCAGCAGCTACGGACCAGTGTCAGATACGCAGTATTTT.

This clonotype was found many times. V is TRBV7-2 and J is TRBJ2-5, with TRBD1 matching 7 bases. The CDR3 contains 13 residues. V dropped 5 bases and J dropped 4; count of bases not matched to a gene: 4. Germline CDR1 reads SGHTA; CDR2 reads FQGNSA. The CDR3 loop is CASSPNRGETQYF. Written as DNA, the CDR3 is TGTGCCAGCAGCCCTAACAGGGGAGAGACCCAGTACTTC.

This clonotype was recorded many times. The gene calls are TRBV7-9 and TRBJ2-7; D is ambiguous. Germline CDR1 reads SEHNR; CDR2 reads FQNEAQ (reference sequence). The CDR3 covers 13 residues. The ends were cut back, 7 bases at V and 0 bases at J, with 10 bases in the middle. The CDR3 coding sequence is TGTGCCAGCATCGGCTTGATCTCCTACGAGCAGTACTTC. Translating gives CASIGLISYEQYF.